This T cell receptor (beta chain) was documented in a study of human T cells and chemical hapten exposure. At the level of the study: It was small differences in pooled library volume that mainly caused per-sample TCR yields to vary.

As the library was built, unique molecular identifiers were attached to individual cDNA molecules. MiXCR was run by TCRdb on the RACE reads, yielding one entry per CDR3 protein. The sample records approximately 85,000 distinct CDR3 sequences, roughly 10% being singletons. This clonotype was seen ten or more times. Germline V gene data show CDR1 as SGHTA and CDR2 as FQGNSA. The CDR3 is made up of 13 amino acids. The ends were cut back, 5 bases at V and 5 bases at J, with 12 bases in the middle. The time point: patch test 2, 6 weeks after DPC sensitization. Regarding treatment: therapeutic diphenylcyclopropenone sensitization with weekly scalp DPC.

This sequence originates from a woman aged 25 to 39 with alopecia areata. Some clones in this sample may be carry-over from other donors' samples. The chain couples TRBV7-2 to TRBJ1-1, with unresolved D. This sample comprised whole blood, obtained in connection with sensitization to the hapten diphenylcyclopropenone (DPC). The CDR3 DNA sequence: TGTGCCAGCAGCGCCTTAGAGATGACTGAAGCTTTCTTT. This gives the protein CASSALEMTEAFF.